The clone carrying this T cell receptor (beta chain) was found a few times. What it binds is unknown. This entry is derived from a study of cytomegalovirus exposure and HLA in healthy donors. General observations from the study: The study recorded about 150 TCR beta chains that were cytomegalovirus-associated. A later analysis linked a missense variant in DCLRE1C to the trimming of TCR beta V and J genes. When a later analysis compared HLA-associated TCR beta chains with equally common others, the HLA-associated chains turned out to be more clonally expanded and to have lower generation probabilities.

The CDR3 sequence is 15 residues long. The V and J ends lost 3 bases and 4 bases, in that order; junction bases with no gene match: 3. Germline CDR1 reads LGHNA; CDR2 reads YNFKEQ. Primers included in the PCR were 60 Vbeta and 13 Jbeta primers. Per the original methods: In a later analysis, of 79 million or so unique beta chains, roughly 11 million appeared in at least two donors. Only in-frame clones appear in the TCRdb table, and some are missing; sequencing was by immunoSEQ multiplex PCR. D and trimming come from the DNA, and the V and J calls and clone size come from that table. The table has 100,000 to 130,000 clones, approximately 73% seen once.

The specimen was PBMCs. The source is a man aged 30 to 45 in good health and CMV-seronegative. V is TRBV4-2 and J is TRBJ2-5; TRBD2 matches at 12 bases. The CDR3 loop is CASSQTSGSRETQYF. The CDR3 coding sequence is TGTGCCAGCAGCCAGACTAGCGGGAGTAGAGAGACCCAGTACTTC.